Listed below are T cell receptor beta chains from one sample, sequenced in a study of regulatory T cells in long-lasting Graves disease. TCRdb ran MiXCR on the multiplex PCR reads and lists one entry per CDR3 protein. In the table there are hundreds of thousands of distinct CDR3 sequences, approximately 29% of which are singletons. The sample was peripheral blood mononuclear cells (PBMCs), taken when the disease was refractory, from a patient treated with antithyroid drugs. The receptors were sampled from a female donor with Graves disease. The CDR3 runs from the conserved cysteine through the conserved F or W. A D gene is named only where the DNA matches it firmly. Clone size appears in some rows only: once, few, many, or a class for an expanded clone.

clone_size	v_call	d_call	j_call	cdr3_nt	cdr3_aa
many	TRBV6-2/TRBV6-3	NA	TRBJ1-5	TGTGCCAGCAGTTACTCTGCGCGCAATCAGCCCCAGCATTTT	CASSYSARNQPQHF
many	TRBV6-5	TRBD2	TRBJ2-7	TGTGCCAGCAGTTACTTAGCGAGACTAGCGGGATACGAGCAGTACTTC	CASSYLARLAGYEQYF
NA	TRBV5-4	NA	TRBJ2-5	TGTGCCAGCAGCTTGGCGCCAGCCACCCAAGAGACCCAGTACTTC	CASSLAPATQETQYF
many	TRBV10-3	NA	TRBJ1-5	TGTGCCATCAGTGAGCACGTGTTAGGACGCTCGGAAGATAGCAATCAGCCCCAGCATTTT	CAISEHVLGRSEDSNQPQHF
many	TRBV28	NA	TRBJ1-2	TGTGCCAGCAGTTTTCGGGTGGCAGCGTATGGCTACACCTTC	CASSFRVAAYGYTF
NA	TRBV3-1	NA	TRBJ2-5	TGTGCCAGCAGCCCTGCCGGGACCAGCCTGGAGACCCAGTACTTC	CASSPAGTSLETQYF
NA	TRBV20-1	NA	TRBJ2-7	TGCAGTGCTAGAGATCCTCGAGAGCAGTACTTC	CSARDPREQYF
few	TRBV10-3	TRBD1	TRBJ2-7	TGTGCCATCAATGGACAGACAGGGGGTTTCTACGAGCAGTACTTC	CAINGQTGGFYEQYF
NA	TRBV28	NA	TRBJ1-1	TGTGCCAGCAGTTTAGCGGAGGTTGGGGCTTTCTTT	CASSLAEVGAFF
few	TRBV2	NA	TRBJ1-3	TGTGCCAGCAATATAGGGTCCGGTGGAAACACCATATATTTT	CASNIGSGGNTIYF
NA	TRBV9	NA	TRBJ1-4	TGTGCCAGCAGCGTAGAGTTGACTAGTATAGTGGAAAAACTGTTTTTT	CASSVELTSIVEKLFF
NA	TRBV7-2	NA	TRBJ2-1	TGTGCCAGCAGCCAACAGGGAGGCTCCTACAATGAGCAGTTCTTC	CASSQQGGSYNEQFF
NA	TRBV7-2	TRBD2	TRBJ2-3	TGTGCCAGCAGCTTAACGCTAGCGGACACAGATACGCAGTATTTT	CASSLTLADTDTQYF
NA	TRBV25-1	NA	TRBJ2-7	TGTGCCAGCAGTGAATTAGGGCAACCCTACGAGCAGTACTTC	CASSELGQPYEQYF
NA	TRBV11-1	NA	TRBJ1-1	TGTGCCAGCAGCTTGGCAGGGGCCCCTAACACTGAAGCTTTCTTT	CASSLAGAPNTEAFF
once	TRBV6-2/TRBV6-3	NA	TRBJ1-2	TGTGCCAGCAGTGACCAGGGAGGTCGGTATGGCTACACCTTC	CASSDQGGRYGYTF
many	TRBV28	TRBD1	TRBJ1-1	TGTGCCAGCAGGCCCCAGGGGGCCTGGAGCACTGAAGCTTTCTTT	CASRPQGAWSTEAFF
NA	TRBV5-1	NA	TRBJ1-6	TGCGCCAGCAGCTTGGGGACAGCGGGGTCTTCACCCCTCCACTTT	CASSLGTAGSSPLHF
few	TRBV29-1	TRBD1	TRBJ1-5	TGCAGCGTGGGGACAGGGCTATCTCAGCCCCAGCATTTT	CSVGTGLSQPQHF
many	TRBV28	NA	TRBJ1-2	TGTGCCAGCAGTTTTGACAGGCCCAGTTATGGCTACACCTTC	CASSFDRPSYGYTF
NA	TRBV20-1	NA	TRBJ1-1	TGCAGTGCTACGTGGGGTGGCACTGAAGCTTTCTTT	CSATWGGTEAFF
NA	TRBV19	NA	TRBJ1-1	TGTGCCAGTAGTACAAGGGGCACTGAAGCTTTCTTT	CASSTRGTEAFF
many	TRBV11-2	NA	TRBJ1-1	TGTGCCAGCAGCTTAAGGGGCAGCTCAAACACTGAAGCTTTCTTT	CASSLRGSSNTEAFF
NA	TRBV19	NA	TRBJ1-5	TGTGCCAGTAGTATGTCTGGGGGCAATCAGCCCCAGCATTTT	CASSMSGGNQPQHF
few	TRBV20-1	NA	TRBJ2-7	TGCAGTGCTAGGGGGCGGGACGGCTACGAGCAGTACTTC	CSARGRDGYEQYF
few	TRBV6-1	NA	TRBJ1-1	TGTGCCAGCAGTGAAGTGCGAACTGAAGCTTTCTTT	CASSEVRTEAFF
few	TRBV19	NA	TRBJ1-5	TGTGCCAGTAGTATAGAGTCCATGGATCAGCCCCAGCATTTT	CASSIESMDQPQHF
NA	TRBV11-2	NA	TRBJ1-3	TGTGCCAGCAGCTTAAATTGGGGGCACCCCTCTGGAAACACCATATATTTT	CASSLNWGHPSGNTIYF
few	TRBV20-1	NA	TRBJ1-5	TGCAGTGCTAGAGTCCGAGGGCGCAATCAGCCCCAGCATTTT	CSARVRGRNQPQHF
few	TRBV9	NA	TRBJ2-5	TGTGCCAGCAGCGTAGGAGGTGGGAGCGGTGAGACCCAGTACTTC	CASSVGGGSGETQYF
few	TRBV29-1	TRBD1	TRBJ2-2	TGCAGCGTTGACTGGGGGACAGGGTCCGGGGAGCTGTTTTTT	CSVDWGTGSGELFF
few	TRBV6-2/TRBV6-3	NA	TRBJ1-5	TGTGCCAGCAGGCGGGATGGGGCAGAGGGCAATCAGCCCCAGCATTTT	CASRRDGAEGNQPQHF
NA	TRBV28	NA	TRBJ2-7	TGTGCCAGCAGTACGCCGACAAGTCAAGTCGGCGGGACCCACTACGAGCAGTACTTC	CASSTPTSQVGGTHYEQYF
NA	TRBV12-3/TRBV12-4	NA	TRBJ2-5	TGTGCCAGCAGTTTACCCGGGCCCAACTCCCCAAGTGAGACCCAGTACTTC	CASSLPGPNSPSETQYF
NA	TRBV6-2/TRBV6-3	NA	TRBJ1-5	TGTGCCAGCAGTGTTCAGCCCGGGGATCAGCCCCAGCATTTT	CASSVQPGDQPQHF
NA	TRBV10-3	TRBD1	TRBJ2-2	TGTGCCACCACTGGACAGGGGGACAACACCGGGGAGCTGTTTTTT	CATTGQGDNTGELFF
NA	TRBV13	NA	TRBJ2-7	TGTGCCAGCAGCTCCCTGTGGGGGAGTCCTATCGAGCAGTACTTC	CASSSLWGSPIEQYF
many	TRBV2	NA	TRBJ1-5	TGTGCCAGCAGTTACGATAGCAATCAGCCCCAGCATTTT	CASSYDSNQPQHF
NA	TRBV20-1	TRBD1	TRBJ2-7	TGCAGTGCTTTACTAGTCGGACAGGGCTACGAGCAGTACTTC	CSALLVGQGYEQYF
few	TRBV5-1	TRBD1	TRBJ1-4	TGCGCCAGCGCCCGCGGGGACAGGGGGCGTACGAATGAAAAACTGTTTTTT	CASARGDRGRTNEKLFF
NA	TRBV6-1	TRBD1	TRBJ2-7	TGTGCCAGTGCCCGACAGGGAGCCTACGAGCAGTACTTC	CASARQGAYEQYF
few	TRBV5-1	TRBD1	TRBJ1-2	TGCGCCAGCAGCCGGACAGGGACTCTTGACTATGGCTACACCTTC	CASSRTGTLDYGYTF
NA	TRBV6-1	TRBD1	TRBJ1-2	TGTGCCAGCAGGTCCAGGGACAGGGACTATGGCTACACCTTC	CASRSRDRDYGYTF
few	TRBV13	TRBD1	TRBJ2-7	TGTGCCAGCAGCTTTTACCCCGCGGTTGGTGGACAGGGGTACGAGCAGTACTTC	CASSFYPAVGGQGYEQYF
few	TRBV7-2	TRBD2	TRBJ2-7	TGTGCCAGCAGCTTAGGGGGAGGGAAGGGGTTCTACGAGCAGTACTTC	CASSLGGGKGFYEQYF
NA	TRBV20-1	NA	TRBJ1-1	TGCAGTGCCCGCTCGCAGGTGGCTTTCTTT	CSARSQVAFF
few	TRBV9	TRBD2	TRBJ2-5	TGTGCCAGCAGCGAAGGAGGACTAGCGGGGCAAGAGACCCAGTACTTC	CASSEGGLAGQETQYF